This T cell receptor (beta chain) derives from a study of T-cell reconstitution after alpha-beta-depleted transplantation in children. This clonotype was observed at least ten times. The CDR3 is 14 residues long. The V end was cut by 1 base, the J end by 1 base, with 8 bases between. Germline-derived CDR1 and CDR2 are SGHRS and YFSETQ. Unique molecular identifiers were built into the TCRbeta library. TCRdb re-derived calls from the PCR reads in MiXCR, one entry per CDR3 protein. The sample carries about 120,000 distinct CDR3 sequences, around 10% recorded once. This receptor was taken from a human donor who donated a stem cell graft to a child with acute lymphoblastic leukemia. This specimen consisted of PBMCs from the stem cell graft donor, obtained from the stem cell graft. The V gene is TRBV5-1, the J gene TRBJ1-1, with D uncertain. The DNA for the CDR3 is TGCGCCAGCAGCTTGTCCAACCCGAACACTGAAGCTTTCTTT. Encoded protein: CASSLSNPNTEAFF.